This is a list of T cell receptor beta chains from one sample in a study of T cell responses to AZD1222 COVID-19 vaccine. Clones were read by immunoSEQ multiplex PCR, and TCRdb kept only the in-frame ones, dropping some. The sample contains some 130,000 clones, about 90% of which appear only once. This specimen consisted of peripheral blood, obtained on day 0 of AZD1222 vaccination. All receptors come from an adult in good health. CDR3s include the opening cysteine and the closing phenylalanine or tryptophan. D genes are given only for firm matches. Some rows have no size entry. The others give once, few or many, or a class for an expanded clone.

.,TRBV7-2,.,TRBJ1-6,CASSLEGLPEEALHF,TGTGCCAGCAGCTTAGAGGGACTCCCAGAGGAAGCCCTCCACTTT
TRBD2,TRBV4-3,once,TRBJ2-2,CASSRGVGGVANTGELFF,TGCGCCAGCAGCCGCGGAGTCGGGGGGGTCGCGAACACCGGGGAGCTGTTTTTT
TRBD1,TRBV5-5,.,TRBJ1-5,CASSNTDRGGRTQHF,TGTGCCAGCAGCAATACCGACAGGGGGGGACGCACCCAGCATTTT
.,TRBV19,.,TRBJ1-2,CASSIDLSPGKGYTF,TGTGCCAGTAGTATAGATCTATCTCCCGGGAAAGGCTACACCTTC
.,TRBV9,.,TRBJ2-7,CASSVSVVPYEQYF,TGTGCCAGCAGCGTATCGGTGGTTCCCTACGAGCAGTACTTC
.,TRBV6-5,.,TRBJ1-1,CASSYSNGNTEAFF,TGTGCCAGCAGTTACTCGAACGGGAACACTGAAGCTTTCTTT
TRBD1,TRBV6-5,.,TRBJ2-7,CASMSTGSYEQYF,TGTGCCAGCATGTCGACAGGGTCCTACGAGCAGTACTTC
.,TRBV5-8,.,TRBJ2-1,CASSLAQGISSYNEQFF,TGTGCCAGCAGCTTGGCCCAGGGGATTAGCTCCTACAATGAGCAGTTCTTC
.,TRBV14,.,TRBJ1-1,CASSQDRRRPEAFF,TGTGCCAGCAGCCAAGACCGGAGGCGGCCTGAAGCTTTCTTT
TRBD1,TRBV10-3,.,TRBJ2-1,CAINPGQVFNEQFF,TGTGCCATCAATCCGGGACAGGTTTTTAATGAGCAGTTCTTC
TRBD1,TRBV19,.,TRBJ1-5,CASSPGQGNSNQPQHF,TGTGCCAGTAGCCCGGGACAGGGCAATAGCAATCAGCCCCAGCATTTT
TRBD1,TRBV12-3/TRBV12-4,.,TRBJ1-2,CASRPQGRDGYTF,TGTGCCAGCAGACCACAGGGGCGAGATGGCTACACCTTC
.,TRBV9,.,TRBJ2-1,CASSVVGGAHNEQFF,TGTGCCAGCAGCGTAGTTGGGGGGGCCCACAATGAGCAGTTCTTC
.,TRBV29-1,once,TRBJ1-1,CSVPDSLF,TGCAGCGTGCCTGATAGTTTGTTT
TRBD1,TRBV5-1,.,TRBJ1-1,CASSNTGVTEAFF,TGCGCCAGCAGCAATACAGGGGTCACTGAAGCTTTCTTT
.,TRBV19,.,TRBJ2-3,CASSEGDTQYF,TGTGCCAGTAGTGAGGGAGATACGCAGTATTTT
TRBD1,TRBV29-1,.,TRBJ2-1,CSVRTGNNEQFF,TGCAGCGTTAGGACAGGGAACAATGAGCAGTTCTTC
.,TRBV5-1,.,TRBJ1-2,CASSLIQDYGYTF,TGCGCCAGCAGCTTGATTCAGGACTATGGCTACACCTTC
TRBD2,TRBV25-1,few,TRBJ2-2,CASSDGRDTGELFF,TGTGCCAGCAGTGATGGGAGGGACACCGGGGAGCTGTTTTTT
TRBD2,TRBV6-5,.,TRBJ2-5,CASSSQRGVQETQYF,TGTGCCAGCAGTTCACAGCGGGGGGTTCAAGAGACCCAGTACTTC
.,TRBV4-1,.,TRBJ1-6,CASSLPPGNSPLHF,TGCGCCAGCAGCCTCCCCCCAGGGAATTCACCCCTCCACTTT
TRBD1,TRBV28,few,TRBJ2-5,CASSPRTGRRETQYF,TGTGCCAGCAGTCCCCGGACAGGGCGACGAGAGACCCAGTACTTC
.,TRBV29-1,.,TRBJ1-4,CSAAKATTNEKLFF,TGCAGCGCGGCGAAGGCAACAACTAATGAAAAACTGTTTTTT
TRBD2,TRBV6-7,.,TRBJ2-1,CMTVGMCGRAYNEQFF,TGTATGACGGTAGGGATGTGCGGGAGGGCCTACAATGAGCAGTTCTTC
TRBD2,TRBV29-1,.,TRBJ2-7,CSVGPVPSGSTYEQYF,TGCAGCGTTGGCCCGGTACCTAGCGGCAGCACCTACGAGCAGTACTTC
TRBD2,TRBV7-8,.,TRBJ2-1,CASSGGLAGGPNEQFF,TGTGCCAGCAGCGGGGGACTAGCGGGAGGGCCCAATGAGCAGTTCTTC
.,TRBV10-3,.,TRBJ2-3,CAISVNWDTQYF,TGTGCCATCAGTGTTAACTGGGATACGCAGTATTTT
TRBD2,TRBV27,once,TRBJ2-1,CASFLGGWSGRAPPQQFF,TGTGCCAGCTTTCTTGGGGGGTGGAGCGGGAGGGCACCCCCCCAGCAGTTCTTC
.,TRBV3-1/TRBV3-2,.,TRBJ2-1,CASSQGPHNEQFF,TGTGCCAGCAGCCAGGGCCCTCACAATGAGCAGTTCTTC